This T cell receptor (beta chain) was recovered during a study of blood T cells in healthy people across ages. Germline CDR1 and CDR2: DFQATT and SNEGSKA (reference sequence). Trimming left V 2 bases short and J 0 bases short, with 20 bases between. The CDR3 runs to 18 residues. PCR was performed a second time for about 7 to 12 cycles using a sample-barcoded 5' primer and a J-beta primer mix. TCRdb re-analysed the 5' RACE reads in MiXCR, keeping a single row per CDR3 protein. Seen here are about 1.5 million distinct CDR3 sequences, approximately 43% observed once, and the top ten hold about 3.8%. Sequenced: blood. This chain links TRBV20-1 with TRBJ1-5; maybe TRBD1 (5 bases). The TCR comes from a woman aged 18-29 years in good health. DNA of the CDR3: TGCAGTGCTAGACTCGCGGGGGACCCCACCTATAGCAATCAGCCCCAGCATTTT. This codes for CSARLAGDPTYSNQPQHF.